Listed here is a single T cell receptor beta chain. Original processing methods: Amplification from reference gene primers served as the basis for estimated nucleated cell counts. Profiled with immunoSEQ multiplex PCR; TCRdb holds only in-frame clones, not every one. The V and J calls and clone size were taken over from that table, and D and trimming were inferred from the DNA. The sample records roughly 140,000 clones, roughly 84% being singletons. The CDR3 extends over 15 amino acids. The sample belongs to a study of blood T cell repertoires in COVID-19. Study background: From the United States, Italy and Spain came samples of acute and convalescent COVID-19. Sample material is recorded as cDNA or gDNA derived from T cells, B-cell-depleted T cells, or PBMCs.

The sequence was collected from a woman aged 50 to 60 in a cohort sampled during active or convalescent COVID-19. Specimen: peripheral blood. This chain links TRBV12-2 with TRBJ2-3; whether TRBD1, the table's D call, matches the DNA was not checked. TRBV12-2 is a known pseudogene. CDR3 sequence (DNA): TGTGCAAGTCGCCCTTCCAGGCAAGACCTAAATACGCAGTATTTT. It encodes CASRPSRQDLNTQYF.